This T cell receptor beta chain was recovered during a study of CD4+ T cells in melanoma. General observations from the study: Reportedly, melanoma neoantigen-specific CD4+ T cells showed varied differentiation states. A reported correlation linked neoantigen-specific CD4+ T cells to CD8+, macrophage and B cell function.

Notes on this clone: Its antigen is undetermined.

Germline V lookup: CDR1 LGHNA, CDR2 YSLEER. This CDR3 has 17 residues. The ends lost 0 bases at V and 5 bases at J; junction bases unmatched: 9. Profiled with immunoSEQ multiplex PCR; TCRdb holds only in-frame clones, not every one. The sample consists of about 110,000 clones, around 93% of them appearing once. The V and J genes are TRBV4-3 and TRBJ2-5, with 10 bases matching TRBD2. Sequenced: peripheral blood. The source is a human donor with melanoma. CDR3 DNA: TGCGCCAGCAGCCAAGATAGGAGCGGGGGGGCTGGGGAGACCCAGTACTTC. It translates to CASSQDRSGGAGETQYF.